This T cell receptor (beta chain) appears in the sequencing data of a study of identical twins. The study, taken as a whole, reports: Out-of-frame alpha sequences that twins shared showed excess low generation probability.

The V and J ends lost 5 bases and 2 bases respectively, with 17 bases between them. The CDR3 consists of 15 residues. Germline CDR1 and CDR2: DFQATT and SNEGSKA (reference sequence). A note on this clonotype: Its target is unknown.

A universal primer site came from template switching; cDNA carried unique molecular identifiers. TCRdb analysed the 5' RACE reads with MiXCR anew, one entry per CDR3 protein. The repertoire includes 400,000 to 550,000 distinct CDR3 sequences, about 20% of them detected once, and around 0.91% sits in the top ten. These records were also assigned to another study, of T cells expressing NK-cell markers. According to that study: In a handful of donors, dominant CD3+CD56+NKG2C+ clones formed about 1.0-8% of CD8+ cells. These clonotypes additionally ranked first within the CD3+CD56-NKG2C+ fraction of four donors.

J is TRBJ2-3 and V is TRBV20-1; D not resolved. This TCR derives from a woman aged 18-30 years in good health. The specimen was CD4+ T cells sorted from blood. The CDR3: CSAQPPSSYTDTQYF. The CDR3 nucleotides are TGCAGTGCTCAACCACCGAGTAGCTACACAGATACGCAGTATTTT.